The TCR beta chain described here comes from a study of blood T cell repertoires in COVID-19. As for the study in general: Specimens from acute and convalescent COVID-19 originated in the United States, Italy and Spain. Sources were T cells, B-cell-depleted T cells, or PBMCs; the material itself was cDNA or gDNA.

Original processing notes: Nucleated cell counts were estimated from reference gene primer amplification. TCRdb's copy holds only in-frame clones and misses some; the assay was immunoSEQ multiplex PCR. V, J and clone size reflect that table, while D and trimming were determined from the DNA. The repertoire holds about 83,000 clones, with around 90% as singletons. J lost 4 bases, V lost 5 bases, and 4 bases had no gene match. In germline, CDR1 is SGHTA, CDR2 FQGTGA. The CDR3 has 15 residues. Material: peripheral blood. This chain joins TRBV7-3 and TRBJ2-1, with 11 bases lining up with TRBD2. This clonotype was sampled from a woman aged 80 or over with active or convalescent COVID-19. The CDR3 DNA reads TGTGCCAGCAGCAAACTAGCGGGGGCTTACAATGAGCAGTTCTTC. As protein: CASSKLAGAYNEQFF.